The 18 T cell receptor beta chains below all came from one sample that was sequenced in a study of blood T cells in healthy people across ages. It was with a sample-barcoded 5' primer and a J-beta primer mix that a second PCR of about 6 to 11 cycles was run. TCRdb redid the calling of the 5' RACE reads with MiXCR, one entry per CDR3 protein. The table shows 800,000 to 1,000,000 distinct CDR3 sequences, with under 50% occurring only once. Input material: blood. The receptors shown here come from a young man in good health.

V and J are TRBV7-9 and TRBJ2-5, with TRBD1 as a possible D gene (6 bases). TRBJ2-7 matches the DNA end more closely, so the J call is doubtful. Germline V gene data show CDR1 as SEHNR and CDR2 as FQNEAQ (reference sequence). The CDR3 runs 14 residues. This CDR3 is CASSLSLGAPEQYF. CDR3 nucleotide sequence: TGTGCCAGCAGCTTATCTCTGGGGGCGCCCGAGCAGTACTTC.

In the case of this clonotype: With a much larger clone just one base away, this may be a read error. J is TRBJ2-7 and V is TRBV9, with TRBD1 matching 7 bases. The CDR3 consists of 14 residues. Germline V gene data show CDR1 as SGDLS and CDR2 as YYNGEE. The CDR3 here is CTSSVTDRETVQYF. In DNA form, the CDR3 reads TGTACCAGCAGCGTTACAGACAGGGAAACCGTGCAGTACTTC.

DNA for the CDR3: TGTGCCAGCAGCCAAGAGGGACTAGTTTTGTATTTT. Amino acid sequence: CASSQEGLVLYF. The chain combines TRBV3-1 with TRBJ2-3; TRBD2 aligns across 8 bases. Germline V gene lookup returns CDR1 LGHDT and CDR2 YNNKEL (reference sequence). The CDR3 runs to 12 residues. J gave up 14 bases and V 0 bases, and 4 bases lay outside the gene matches.

This clonotype has at least ten counts. The chain carries TRBV29-1 and TRBJ1-2; D is unresolved. The CDR3 has 12 amino acids. The germline V gene encodes CDR1 SQVTM and CDR2 ANQGSEA. V lost 5 bases and J 5 bases, leaving 12 bases between the germline ends. Here the CDR3 reads CSVLAFGYGYTF. CDR3 nucleotides: TGCAGCGTTCTAGCCTTTGGGTATGGCTACACCTTC.

The genes are TRBV11-2 and TRBJ1-4; 7 bases are a match to TRBD1. CDR3 length: 16 amino acids. The V and J ends lost 2 bases and 4 bases, in that order; junction bases with no gene match: 7. Germline loops: CDR1 SGHAT, CDR2 FQNNGV. The CDR3 DNA is TGTGCCAGCAGCTTAATGGCGACAGGGTATAATGAAAAACTGTTTTTT. Protein sequence: CASSLMATGYNEKLFF.

As for this clonotype: The junction and the germline gene differ at one end; a read error may be behind it. The V call is TRBV6-2 or TRBV6-3, the J call TRBJ2-1, with D possibly matching TRBD2 (7 bases). In germline, CDR1 is MNHEY, CDR2 SVGEGT. This CDR3 has 17 amino acids. For the CDR3, the DNA is TGTGCCAGCAGTTATCCTGGGGGGGCGCCCTCCAACAATGAGCAGTTCTTC. It encodes CASSYPGGAPSNNEQFF.

The chain is built from TRBV3-1 and TRBJ1-1; D is possibly TRBD1 (6 bases). Germline CDR1 is LGHDT and CDR2 is YNNKEL (reference sequence). V was clipped by 0 bases and J by 6 bases, with 20 bases between them. CDR3 length: 17 amino acids. CDR3 in amino acids: CASSQDAGRGVKAEAFF. In nucleotides, the CDR3 is TGTGCCAGCAGCCAAGACGCCGGCAGGGGAGTTAAGGCTGAAGCTTTCTTT.

V is TRBV15 and J is TRBJ2-1; D is perhaps TRBD1 (7 bases). The CDR3 consists of 16 residues. Germline CDR1 reads LNHNV; CDR2 reads YYDKDF (reference sequence). Trimming pared 0 bases from V and 6 bases from J, leaving 15 bases between. The CDR3 spells CATSRDPSQGGNEQFF. The DNA for the CDR3 is TGTGCCACCAGCAGAGATCCTTCTCAGGGGGGCAATGAGCAGTTCTTC.

The rearrangement joins TRBV2 to TRBJ2-5, with a weak D call TRBD2 (5 bases). Germline values: CDR1 SNHLY, CDR2 FYNNEI. The CDR3 runs to 14 residues. The ends were cut back, 10 bases at V and 2 bases at J, with 17 bases in the middle. Here the CDR3 DNA reads TGTGCCATCACCGAACAGCGGAGTCAAGAGACCCAGTACTTC. It codes for CAITEQRSQETQYF.

The rearrangement links TRBV28 to TRBJ2-4; 8 bases align to TRBD2. V lost 7 bases, J lost 5 bases, and 4 bases stayed unmatched. The germline CDR1 and CDR2 sequences are MDHEN and SYDVKM. CDR3 length: 13 amino acids. CDR3 DNA sequence: TGTGCCAGCATCGGGGGGGTTGAAAACATTCAGTACTTC. It codes for CASIGGVENIQYF. The full variable domain, in which reference TRBV28 and TRBJ2-4 provide the parts outside the CDR3, is DVKVTQSSRYLVKRTGEKVFLECVQDMDHENMFWYRQDPGLGLRLIYFSYDVKMKEKGDIPEGYSVSREKKERFSLILESASTNQTSMYLCASIGGVENIQYFGAGTRLSVL.

This clonotype showed up just a few times. The chain recombines TRBV6-1 with TRBJ2-1; TRBD2 is a possible D gene (7 bases). V was pared by 1 base and J by 3 bases, with 10 bases between. The germline gives CDR1 MNHNS, CDR2 SASEGT. This CDR3 contains 15 residues. The DNA of the CDR3 is TGTGCCAGCAGTGAAGGGGAGGGGGGCTACAATGAGCAGTTCTTC. It specifies CASSEGEGGYNEQFF.

V is TRBV24-1 and J is TRBJ1-1, with TRBD1 matching over 7 bases. The CDR3 runs 14 residues. Germline-derived CDR1 and CDR2 are KGHDR and SFDVKD. Losses at the gene ends were 5 bases for V and 0 bases for J; bases not matched to a gene: 2. This chain's CDR3 is CATSAGQVNTEAFF. In DNA form, the CDR3 reads TGTGCCACCAGTGCCGGACAGGTGAACACTGAAGCTTTCTTT.

This clonotype turned up a few times. The chain is built from TRBV5-1 and TRBJ2-4; no clear D. This CDR3 region has 13 residues. The V gene lost 1 base and the J gene lost 4 bases, with 6 bases spanning the gap. In germline, CDR1 is SGHRS, CDR2 YFSETQ. The CDR3 bases are TGCGCCAGCAGCTTGCATGAGAAAAACATTCAGTACTTC. This sequence encodes CASSLHEKNIQYF.

The table lists this clonotype with a few counts. This rearrangement joins TRBV2 to TRBJ2-7; D gene ambiguous. CDR1 SNHLY and CDR2 FYNNEI come from the germline V gene. Trimming stripped 7 bases from V and 4 bases from J, with 14 bases between. The CDR3 extends over 13 amino acids. The CDR3 is CASIGLISYEQYF. The CDR3 DNA reads as TGTGCCAGCATAGGGCTTATCTCTTACGAGCAGTACTTC. Full variable domain (remainder filled in from reference TRBV2 and TRBJ2-7): EPEVTQTPSHQVTQMGQEVILRCVPISNHLYFYWYRQILGQKVEFLVSFYNNEISEKSEIFDDQFSVERPDGSNFTLKIRSTKLEDSAMYFCASIGLISYEQYFGPGTRLTVT.

This clonotype has a count of ten or more. The J gene is TRBJ2-1, the V gene TRBV7-3; TRBD2 aligns across 8 bases. This CDR3 spans 15 amino acids. J gave up 4 bases and V 2 bases, and 4 bases lay outside the gene matches. The germline V gene encodes CDR1 SGHTA and CDR2 FQGTGA. The chain's CDR3 is CASSLQAGDYNEQFF. DNA of the CDR3: TGTGCCAGCAGCTTACAAGCGGGGGATTACAATGAGCAGTTCTTC. The complete variable domain, with remaining parts taken from reference TRBV7-3 and TRBJ2-1, reads GAGVSQTPSNKVTEKGKYVELRCDPISGHTALYWYRQSLGQGPEFLIYFQGTGAADDSGLPNDRFFAVRPEGSVSTLKIQRTERGDSAVYLCASSLQAGDYNEQFFGPGTRLTVL.

This chain links TRBV9 with TRBJ2-1; 7 bases map to TRBD1. Matching the DNA end better, TRBJ2-7 makes the J call doubtful. Germline CDR1 reads SGDLS; CDR2 reads YYNGEE. The CDR3 is 15 residues long. The CDR3 sequence is CASSVTGTAYNEQYF. The CDR3, as DNA: TGTGCCAGCAGCGTAACGGGGACAGCCTACAATGAGCAGTACTTC.

As regards this clonotype: A much larger clone lies one base from this, so it may be a read error. The CDR3 DNA follows: TGTGCCAGCAGTGGACAAGGGACAGGGGGTAATGAGCAGTACTTC. Encoded protein: CASSGQGTGGNEQYF. The gene calls are TRBV6-4 and TRBJ2-5; 11 bases fit TRBD1. Germline V gene lookup returns CDR1 MRHNA and CDR2 SNTAGT. The CDR3 totals 15 residues. V was pared by 4 bases and J by 11 bases, with 12 bases of the junction left unmatched.

V gene TRBV4-3 combines with J gene TRBJ2-1, with D tentatively TRBD1 (6 bases). Germline CDR1 reads LGHNA; CDR2 reads YSLEER. V lost 4 bases to trimming and J lost 2 bases, with 21 bases between them. There are 18 residues in the CDR3. The CDR3 here is CASSPESPGTSTYNEQFF. Here the CDR3 DNA reads TGCGCCAGCAGCCCAGAATCCCCCGGGACATCTACCTACAATGAGCAGTTCTTC.